This T cell receptor (beta chain) is from a study of identical twins. Germline V gene data show CDR1 as SEHNR and CDR2 as FQNEAQ (reference sequence). The CDR3 runs to 16 residues. The germline V and J ends were trimmed by 5 bases and 0 bases, with 17 bases remaining between them. Study-wide results and caveats: Where beta out-of-frame sequences were concerned, excess twin sharing was weaker. Clonotypes of the beta chain that were abundant in cord blood carried fewer insertions (memory repertoires showed none).

This clonotype was detected a few times. Its antigen is still unknown. TCRdb re-called the 5' RACE reads through MiXCR, storing one row per CDR3 protein. The table includes hundreds of thousands of distinct CDR3 sequences, more than 8% detected once. These same records also appear under a second study, on yellow fever vaccine responses in identical twins.

Sequencing was carried out using CD8+ T cells sorted from blood. The chain links TRBV7-9 to TRBJ2-7; the D gene could be TRBD1 or TRBD2 (5 bases each). The receptor was derived from a woman in her late teens or twenties in good health. For the CDR3, the DNA is TGTGCCAGCAGCCACCGGGACGCCAACAGCTCCTACGAGCAGTACTTC. Protein product: CASSHRDANSSYEQYF.